This entry lists 21 T cell receptor beta chains sequenced from one sample in a study of OX40 agonist ivuxolimab in advanced cancers. Profiling relied on immunoSEQ multiplex PCR, and the TCRdb table lists in-frame clones only, not all of them. The sample includes 40,000 to 55,000 clones, just under 95% of them seen just once. Sequencing was performed on CD4+ or CD8+ T cells sorted from blood, taken in a trial of the OX40 agonist ivuxolimab. The source of these receptors is an adult with an advanced solid tumor such as melanoma, head and neck, liver or kidney cancer.

This chain connects TRBV23-1 to TRBJ2-3; 10 nucleotides match TRBD1. TRBV23-1 is treated as an ORF (open reading frame) with a function not yet certain. The CDR3 consists of 19 residues. After removal of 2 bases from V and 2 bases from J, the junction contained 13 bases not matched to a gene. CDR3: CASSQGRQGALPATDTQYF. CDR3 in DNA: TGCGCCAGCAGTCAAGGTCGACAGGGGGCCCTACCTGCCACAGATACGCAGTATTTT.

This clone was seen once. J is TRBJ2-3 and V is TRBV11-1; D not resolved. Germline V gives CDR1 SGHAT, CDR2 FQDESV (reference sequence). Trimming shortened V by 3 bases and J by 6 bases, and 10 bases separated the two germline ends. CDR3 length: 13 residues. This chain's CDR3 is CASSFFTADTQYF. In DNA form, the CDR3 reads TGTGCCAGCAGCTTTTTTACGGCGGATACGCAGTATTTT.

The V call is TRBV25-1, the J call TRBJ2-3; D ambiguous. Germline V gene sequence: CDR1 MGHDK, CDR2 SYGVNS. V lost 7 bases and J lost 0, with 8 bases in between. The CDR3 contains 13 residues. CDR3 bases: TGTGCCAGCACTACTGCTAGCACAGATACGCAGTATTTT. Residues: CASTTASTDTQYF.

This chain connects TRBV6-1 to TRBJ2-6; D uncertain. V was clipped by 1 base and J by 4 bases, with 8 bases between them. Germline CDR1 is MNHNS and CDR2 is SASEGT. The CDR3 is 15 amino acids. CDR3 sequence (DNA): TGTGCCAGCAGTGAAGACCCAGTCGGGGCCAACGTCCTGACTTTC. Encoded protein: CASSEDPVGANVLTF.

V and J are TRBV2 and TRBJ2-7, with 7 bases lining up with TRBD2. CDR3 length equals 16 residues. The germline V gene encodes CDR1 SNHLY and CDR2 FYNNEI. V lost 6 bases, J lost 3 bases, and 14 bases stayed unmatched. The CDR3 protein is CASSQRDSGADYEQYF. CDR3 DNA sequence: TGTGCCAGCAGCCAGCGGGACTCTGGAGCTGACTACGAGCAGTACTTC.

This CDR3 is CASSLNADSYEQYF. The CDR3 bases are TGCGCCAGCAGCCTTAATGCTGACAGTTACGAGCAGTACTTC. The chain employs TRBV5-1 and TRBJ2-7; D perhaps matches TRBD1 (5 bases). The CDR3 is 14 residues long. The V gene's germline CDR1 is SGHRS and CDR2 YFSETQ. V dropped 4 bases and J dropped 4 bases, with 15 bases sitting between them. Full variable domain (missing parts from reference TRBV5-1 and TRBJ2-7): KAGVTQTPRYLIKTRGQQVTLSCSPISGHRSVSWYQQTPGQGLQFLFEYFSETQRNKGNFPGRFSGRQFSNSRSEMNVSTLELGDSALYLCASSLNADSYEQYFGPGTRLTVT.

The chain couples TRBV19 to TRBJ1-2; D gene uncertain. The germline CDR1 and CDR2 sequences are LNHDA and SQIVND (reference sequence). CDR3 length: 13 amino acids. Deletions cut 6 bases from V and 0 bases from J, with 8 bases between. CDR3 region: CASSSLTNYGYTF. The CDR3 DNA is TGTGCCAGTAGCTCGTTAACTAACTATGGCTACACCTTC.

V is TRBV11-3 and J is TRBJ2-1, with 9 bases lining up with TRBD2. Trimming took 5 bases from V and 9 from J; bases not matched to a gene: 8. Per the germline V gene, CDR1 is SGHNT and CDR2 is YENEEA. The CDR3 consists of 14 residues. The CDR3 DNA is TGTGCCAGCAGCACTGGGACTAGCTTGGGTGAGCAGTTCTTC. Translated, it gives CASSTGTSLGEQFF. Full variable domain (rest looked up from reference TRBV11-3 and TRBJ2-1): EAGVVQSPRYKIIEKKQPVAFWCNPISGHNTLYWYLQNLGQGPELLIRYENEEAVDDSQLPKDRFSAERLKGVDSTLKIQPAELGDSAVYLCASSTGTSLGEQFFGPGTRLTVL.

V usage is TRBV6-6 and J usage is TRBJ2-5; D is undetermined. Germline V gene data show CDR1 as MNHNY and CDR2 as SVGAGI (reference sequence). Trimming removed 6 bases at V and 5 bases at J, with 7 bases between. CDR3 length equals 11 residues. In DNA, the CDR3 is TGTGCCAGCAGCCGCCACGAGACCCAGTACTTC. Translated: CASSRHETQYF.

The chain is built from TRBV13 and TRBJ1-2; 10 bases align to TRBD1. J gave up 5 bases and V 4 bases, and 10 bases lay outside the gene matches. Germline CDR1 PRHDT, CDR2 FYEKMQ (reference sequence). This CDR3 region has 16 residues. The CDR3 spells CASSSGTGAGWYGYTF. The CDR3 coding sequence is TGTGCCAGCAGCTCTGGGACAGGGGCCGGCTGGTATGGCTACACCTTC.

The V and J genes are TRBV6-6 and TRBJ1-1, with a weak D call TRBD1 (5 bases). Germline CDR1 MNHNY, CDR2 SVGAGI (reference sequence). The CDR3 is 11 residues long. V gave up 4 bases and J gave up 8 bases, with 8 bases separating them. The CDR3 coding sequence is TGTGCCAGCAGTTTTGGACAAGAAGCTTTCTTT. Its translation is CASSFGQEAFF.

The chain is built from TRBV5-1 and TRBJ2-7; D possibly corresponds to TRBD1 (5 bases). Germline V gene lookup returns CDR1 SGHRS and CDR2 YFSETQ. V was cut by 6 bases and J by 3 bases, with 10 bases left in between. The CDR3 sequence is 12 residues long. The CDR3 coding sequence is TGCGCCAGCACAAGTACAGGCTACGAGCAGTACTTC. Residues: CASTSTGYEQYF.

J is TRBJ1-5 and V is TRBV27, with D uncertain. The germline V gene encodes CDR1 MNHEY and CDR2 SMNVEV (reference sequence). This CDR3 contains 18 residues. V dropped 2 bases and J dropped 0 bases, with 17 bases sitting between them. The CDR3 sequence is CASSLVSPAHFSNQPQHF. The CDR3 coding sequence is TGTGCCAGCAGTTTAGTATCCCCGGCGCATTTTAGCAATCAGCCCCAGCATTTT.

This sequence joins TRBV19 and TRBJ2-7; 7 bases fit TRBD1. The CDR3 sequence is 13 residues long. V was pared by 3 bases and J by 3 bases, with 2 bases of the junction left unmatched. Looked up from germline, CDR1 is LNHDA and CDR2 is SQIVND (reference sequence). CDR3 sequence (DNA): TGTGCCAGTAGTATGGCAGGGGGCTACGAGCAGTACTTC. Translation gives CASSMAGGYEQYF.

This chain links TRBV19 with TRBJ2-1; maybe TRBD1 (6 bases). The CDR3 extends over 12 amino acids. Per the germline V gene, CDR1 is LNHDA and CDR2 is SQIVND (reference sequence). V was shortened by 9 bases and J by 12 bases, with 18 bases between the two germline ends. DNA for the CDR3: TGTGCCAGCGCACAGGGTTCGATGGGGCAGTTCTTC. It is translated as CASAQGSMGQFF.

This chain links TRBV6-4 with TRBJ1-2; D unclear. This CDR3 has 13 amino acids. Germline V gene lookup returns CDR1 MRHNA and CDR2 SNTAGT. The ends were cut back, 5 bases at V and 4 bases at J, with 11 bases in the middle. The CDR3 nucleotides read TGTGCCAGCAGTCCGGACGGGTCCTATGGCTACACCTTC. Protein: CASSPDGSYGYTF.

This clone is a singleton in its sample. The chain is built from TRBV5-1 and TRBJ2-7; weak D call: TRBD2 (6 bases). This CDR3 region has 15 residues. V shed 0 bases and J shed 4 bases, with 14 bases lying between them. CDR1 is SGHRS and CDR2 is YFSETQ in the germline V gene. The CDR3 spells CASSLDGSGVYEQYF. In nucleotides, the CDR3 is TGCGCCAGCAGCTTGGACGGGAGTGGGGTATACGAGCAGTACTTC.

The rearrangement uses TRBV19 and TRBJ1-2; possible D gene TRBD1, 5 bases. Germline CDR1 is LNHDA and CDR2 is SQIVND (reference sequence). V was clipped by 3 bases and J by 2 bases, with 13 bases between them. The CDR3 totals 15 residues. This chain's CDR3 is CASSMEPTVNYGYTF. The CDR3 DNA sequence: TGTGCCAGTAGTATGGAACCGACAGTCAACTATGGCTACACCTTC.

The V call is TRBV29-1, the J call TRBJ1-2; D not certain. The CDR3 is made up of 13 amino acids. Trimming took off 7 bases at V and 2 bases at J, with 14 bases between the two ends. Germline lookup yields CDR1 SQVTM and CDR2 ANQGSEA. The CDR3 is CSALPQANYGYTF. As DNA, the CDR3 is TGCAGCGCCCTCCCCCAGGCCAACTATGGCTACACCTTC.

This clone was detected once. The genes are TRBV5-1 and TRBJ2-5, with TRBD1 as a possible D gene (5 bases). CDR3 length: 16 residues. Trimming took off 3 bases at V and 1 base at J, with 16 bases between the two ends. Per the germline V gene, CDR1 is SGHRS and CDR2 is YFSETQ. CDR3 nucleotides: TGCGCCAGCAGCTCGACCTATGGGGCGCTCCAAGAGACCCAGTACTTC. This translates into CASSSTYGALQETQYF. Filled out from reference TRBV5-1 and TRBJ2-5, the complete variable domain reads KAGVTQTPRYLIKTRGQQVTLSCSPISGHRSVSWYQQTPGQGLQFLFEYFSETQRNKGNFPGRFSGRQFSNSRSEMNVSTLELGDSALYLCASSSTYGALQETQYFGPGTRLLVL.

The genes are TRBV4-1 and TRBJ1-5; D unresolved. The CDR3 sequence is 17 residues long. Deletions cut 3 bases from V and 5 bases from J, with 20 bases between. Germline CDR1 reads MGHRA; CDR2 reads YSYEKL. The CDR3 coding sequence is TGCGCCAGCAGCCACAAGGAGGCAGCCAGTGGGGATCAGCCCCAGCATTTT. Its translation: CASSHKEAASGDQPQHF.